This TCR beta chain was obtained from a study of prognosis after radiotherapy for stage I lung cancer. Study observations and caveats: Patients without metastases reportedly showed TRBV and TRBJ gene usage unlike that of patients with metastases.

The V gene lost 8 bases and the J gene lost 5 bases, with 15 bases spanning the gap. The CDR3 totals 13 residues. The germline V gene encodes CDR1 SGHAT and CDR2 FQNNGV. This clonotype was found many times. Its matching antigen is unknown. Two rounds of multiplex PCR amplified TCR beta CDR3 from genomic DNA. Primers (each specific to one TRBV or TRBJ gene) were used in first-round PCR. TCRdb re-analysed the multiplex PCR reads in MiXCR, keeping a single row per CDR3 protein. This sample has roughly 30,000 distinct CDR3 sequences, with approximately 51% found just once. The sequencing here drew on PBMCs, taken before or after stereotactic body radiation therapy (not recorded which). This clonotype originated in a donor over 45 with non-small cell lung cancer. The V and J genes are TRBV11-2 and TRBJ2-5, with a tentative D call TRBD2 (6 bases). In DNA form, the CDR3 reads TGTGCCAGCCGGGACTTGGCGGGGGAGACCCAGTACTTC. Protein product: CASRDLAGETQYF. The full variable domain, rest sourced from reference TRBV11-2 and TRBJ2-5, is EAGVAQSPRYKIIEKRQSVAFWCNPISGHATLYWYQQILGQGPKLLIQFQNNGVVDDSQLPKDRFSAERLKGVDSTLKIQPAKLEDSAVYLCASRDLAGETQYFGPGTRLLVL.